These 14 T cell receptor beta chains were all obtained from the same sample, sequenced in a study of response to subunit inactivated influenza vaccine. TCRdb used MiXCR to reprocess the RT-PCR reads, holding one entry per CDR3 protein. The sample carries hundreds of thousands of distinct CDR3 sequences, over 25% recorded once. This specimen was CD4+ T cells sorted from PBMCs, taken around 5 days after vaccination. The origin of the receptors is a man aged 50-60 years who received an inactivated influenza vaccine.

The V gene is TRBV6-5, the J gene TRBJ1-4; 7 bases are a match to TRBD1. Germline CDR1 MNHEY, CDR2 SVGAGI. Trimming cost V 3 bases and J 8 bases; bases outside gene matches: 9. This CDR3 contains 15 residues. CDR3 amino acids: CASSYLGTDPEKLFF. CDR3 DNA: TGTGCCAGCAGTTATTTGGGGACAGATCCCGAAAAACTGTTTTTT.

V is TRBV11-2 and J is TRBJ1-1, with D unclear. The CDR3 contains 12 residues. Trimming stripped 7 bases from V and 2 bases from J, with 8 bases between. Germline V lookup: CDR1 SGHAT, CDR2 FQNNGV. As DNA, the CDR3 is TGTGCCAGCACCAAGCGTAACACTGAAGCTTTCTTT. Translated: CASTKRNTEAFF. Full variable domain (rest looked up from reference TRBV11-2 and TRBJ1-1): EAGVAQSPRYKIIEKRQSVAFWCNPISGHATLYWYQQILGQGPKLLIQFQNNGVVDDSQLPKDRFSAERLKGVDSTLKIQPAKLEDSAVYLCASTKRNTEAFFGQGTRLTVV.

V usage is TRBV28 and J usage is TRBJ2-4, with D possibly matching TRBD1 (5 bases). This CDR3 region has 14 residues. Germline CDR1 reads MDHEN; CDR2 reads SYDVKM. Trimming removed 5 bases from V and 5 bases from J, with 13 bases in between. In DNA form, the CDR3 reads TGTGCCAGCAGTCGCCAGGGTTTAGAAAACATTCAGTACTTC. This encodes CASSRQGLENIQYF.

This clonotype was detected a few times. CDR3: CASSWTGEAFF. Written as DNA, the CDR3 is TGTGCCAGCAGTTGGACTGGGGAAGCTTTCTTT. V gene TRBV6-2 or TRBV6-3 combines with J gene TRBJ1-1; D is uncertain. CDR1 and CDR2 (germline): MNHEY, SVGEGT. The germline V and J ends were trimmed by 4 bases and 8 bases, with 8 bases remaining between them. The CDR3 consists of 11 residues.

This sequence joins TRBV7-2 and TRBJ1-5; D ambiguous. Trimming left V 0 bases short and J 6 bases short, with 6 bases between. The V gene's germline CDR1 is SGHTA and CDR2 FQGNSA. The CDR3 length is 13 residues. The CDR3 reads CASSLARGQPQHF. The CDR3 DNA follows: TGTGCCAGCAGCTTAGCGCGGGGTCAGCCCCAGCATTTT.

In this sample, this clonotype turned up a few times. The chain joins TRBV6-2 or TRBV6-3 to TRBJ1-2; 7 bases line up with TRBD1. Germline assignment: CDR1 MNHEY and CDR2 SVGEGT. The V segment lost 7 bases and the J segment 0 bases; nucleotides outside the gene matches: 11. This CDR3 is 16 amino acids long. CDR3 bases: TGTGCCAGCACCGTGGGACAGATTCAAGCTAACTATGGCTACACCTTC. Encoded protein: CASTVGQIQANYGYTF.

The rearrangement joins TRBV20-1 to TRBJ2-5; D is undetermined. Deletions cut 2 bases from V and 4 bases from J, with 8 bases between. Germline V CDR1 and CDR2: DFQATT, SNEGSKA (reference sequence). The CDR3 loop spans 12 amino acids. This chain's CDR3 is CSARRQLETQYF. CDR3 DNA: TGCAGTGCTAGAAGGCAGTTAGAGACCCAGTACTTC.

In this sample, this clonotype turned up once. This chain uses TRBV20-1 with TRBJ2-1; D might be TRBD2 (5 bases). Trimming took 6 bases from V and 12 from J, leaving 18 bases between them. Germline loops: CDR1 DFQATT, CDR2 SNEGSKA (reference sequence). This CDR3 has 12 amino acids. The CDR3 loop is CSARPSSRGQFF. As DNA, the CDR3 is TGCAGTGCCCGGCCAAGTTCCCGGGGGCAGTTCTTC.

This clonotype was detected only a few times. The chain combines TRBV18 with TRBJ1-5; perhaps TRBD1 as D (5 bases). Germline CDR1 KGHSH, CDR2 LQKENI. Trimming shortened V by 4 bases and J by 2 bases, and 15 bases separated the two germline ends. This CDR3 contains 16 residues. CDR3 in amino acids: CASSRTSLGGNQPQHF. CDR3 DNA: TGTGCCAGCTCACGGACATCCCTTGGAGGCAATCAGCCCCAGCATTTT.

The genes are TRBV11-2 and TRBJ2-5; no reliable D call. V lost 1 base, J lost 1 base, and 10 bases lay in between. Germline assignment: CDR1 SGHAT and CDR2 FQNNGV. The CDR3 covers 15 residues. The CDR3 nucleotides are TGTGCCAGCAGCTTAGCCGCGGACCGCCAAGAGACCCAGTACTTC. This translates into CASSLAADRQETQYF.

As DNA, the CDR3 is TGCAGCGCCGGAACCGCGACAGGGATCAACAATGAGCAGTTCTTC. This gives the protein CSAGTATGINNEQFF. J is TRBJ2-1 and V is TRBV29-1; 7 nucleotides line up with TRBD1. Losses at the gene ends were 7 bases for V and 5 bases for J; bases not matched to a gene: 14. There are 15 residues in the CDR3. Germline-derived CDR1 and CDR2 are SQVTM and ANQGSEA.

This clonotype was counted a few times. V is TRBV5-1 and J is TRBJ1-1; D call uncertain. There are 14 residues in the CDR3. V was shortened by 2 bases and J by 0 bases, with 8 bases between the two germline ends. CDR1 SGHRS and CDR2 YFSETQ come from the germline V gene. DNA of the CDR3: TGCGCCAGCAGCTTACACAACTTGAACACTGAAGCTTTCTTT. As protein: CASSLHNLNTEAFF.

For the CDR3, the DNA is TGCGCCAGCAGCTCGCCCGGATCTTACAATGAGCAGTTCTTC. It codes for CASSSPGSYNEQFF. The chain recombines TRBV5-1 with TRBJ2-1; unclear D gene. The length of the CDR3 is 14 residues. CDR1 and CDR2 (germline): SGHRS, YFSETQ. V was clipped by 3 bases and J by 4 bases, with 11 bases between them.

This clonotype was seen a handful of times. The CDR3 is CASSLLKSGDRNRLFF. As DNA, the CDR3 is TGTGCCAGCAGCTTATTGAAGTCAGGTGACCGGAATAGGCTGTTTTTT. The J gene is TRBJ1-4, the V gene TRBV7-8; D gene unclear. CDR3 length: 16 residues. The V gene's germline CDR1 is SGHVS and CDR2 FQNEAQ. V was pared by 2 bases and J by 14 bases, with 24 bases between.